This T cell receptor beta chain was sequenced in a study of T cell clonotyping in hematopoietic cell transplantation. General study findings and limits: Graft donor and pretransplant recipient Inverse Simpson Index values predicted broader posttransplant TCR diversity. Recipient TCR diversity dropped after transplant; expanded clonotypes rose from day 30 to 180. No sorting was done, leaving CD4 and CD8 contributions mixed.

Using immunoSEQ multiplex PCR, the repertoire was profiled, and TCRdb retains in-frame clones only, with some absent. There are more than 40,000 clones in the sample; 95% occur only once, and about 0.91% lies in the top ten. CDR3 length: 15 residues. J gave up 3 bases and V 4 bases, and 5 bases lay outside the gene matches. The germline gives CDR1 GTSNPN, CDR2 SVGIG (reference sequence). Worth noting for this clone: Its antigen is as yet unknown.

The clonotype comes from a man aged 25 to 40 in good health. Some clones in this sample may be carry-over from other donors' samples. This chain uses TRBV30 with TRBJ2-7, with 14 bases matching TRBD2. The sample taken for sequencing was peripheral blood mononuclear cells. The CDR3 is CAWKGTSGSGYEQYF. The CDR3 DNA reads as TGTGCCTGGAAAGGGACTAGCGGGAGCGGCTACGAGCAGTACTTC.